A selection of T cell receptor beta chains follows, all from one sample in a study of blood T cell repertoires in COVID-19. Profiling relied on immunoSEQ multiplex PCR, and the TCRdb table lists in-frame clones only, not all of them. The table records about 220,000 clones, about 80% of them present only once. Sequenced: PBMCs or T cells enriched from blood (not recorded which). Receptors were obtained from a woman in her forties with acute COVID-19. CDR3s leave out the opening cysteine and the closing phenylalanine or tryptophan.

>TRBJ1-1|TRBV7-3
ASSLDWQANTEAF
>TRBJ2-7|TRBV14
ASSHRGNYEQY
>TRBJ2-3|TRBV10-3
AISYDGGGGTDTQY
>TRBJ1-2|TRBV18
ASSLRTDNGYT
>TRBJ1-3|TRBV7-9
ASSLAGQGVNTIY
>TRBJ1-4|TRBV11-2
ASSLRQGPINEKLF
>TRBJ1-1|TRBV27
ASRPKGGFTEAF
>TRBJ1-5|TRBV2
ASTQYSNQPQH
>TRBJ2-5|TRBV24-1
ATSARGETQY
>TRBJ1-2|TRBV3-1/TRBV3-2
ASNHRDRVDGYT
>TRBJ2-2|TRBV10-1
ASTPDRGLDTGELF
>TRBJ2-4|TRBV3-1/TRBV3-2
ASSLQGALAKNIQY
>TRBJ1-1|TRBV7-9
ASSYFRGRKNTEAF
>TRBJ2-1|TRBV4-3
ASSQYWDRVTHNEQF
>TRBJ2-3|TRBV18
ASSPSRSGGGADTQY
>TRBJ1-1|TRBV4-3
ASSPGTGTIMNTEAF
>TRBJ2-3|TRBV4-3
ASSQGTSGSSTDTQY
>TRBJ2-1|TRBV24-1
ATSDLQGTSQYNEQF
>TRBJ1-4|TRBV2
ASRDFDRGNEKLF
>TRBJ2-2|TRBV5-4
ASRSPNGELF
>TRBJ1-2|TRBV4-1
ASSGTGNDGYT
>TRBJ1-2|TRBV4-3
ASSQVPLTGVRLYGYT
>TRBJ2-7|TRBV18
ASSPRGLRLAGEDYEQY
>TRBJ1-4|TRBV2
ASSYDRGNNEKLF
>TRBJ2-7|TRBV10-3
AISDARGSSEQY
>TRBJ2-3|TRBV7-2
ASSPPGSRSPDTQY
>TRBJ1-5|TRBV27
ASSLTAAENQPQH